This entry is about one T cell receptor (beta chain). The V end lost 0 bases, the J end lost 4 bases, and 13 bases lay between the germline ends. The CDR3 runs to 15 residues. Germline V gene sequence: CDR1 SGHRS, CDR2 YFSETQ. This sample was included in a study of blood T cell repertoires in COVID-19. As for the study in general: Acute and convalescent COVID-19 samples came from the United States, Italy and Spain. Sources were T cells, B-cell-depleted T cells, or PBMCs; the material itself was cDNA or gDNA.

Sequenced by immunoSEQ multiplex PCR; TCRdb stores in-frame clones only, minus some. This sample carries around 200,000 clones, around 89% of them seen once, and the ten largest clones take 1.2%. The age range of participants was about 18 to 90 years, with residence in about 25 US areas. Assignments of participants to cohorts depended upon their own reported clinical history. The sequence derives from a man aged 30-40 years who had recovered from COVID-19. The V and J genes are TRBV5-1 and TRBJ1-2; no firm D call. The specimen sequenced was PBMCs or T cells enriched from blood (not recorded which). The CDR3 DNA follows: TGCGCCAGCAGCTTGGTGGCGGGCTCTATCTATGGCTACACCTTC. This encodes CASSLVAGSIYGYTF.